Listed here are 10 T cell receptor beta chains from one sample, sequenced in a study of tissue T cells after allogeneic stem cell transplantation (dated by TCRdb to between 2021 and 2024). Receptor libraries were prepared by the immunoSEQ multiplex PCR assay. This immuneACCESS table, as held by TCRdb, lists in-frame sequences with V and J called but not all clones. Of the missing ones, under half trace to an unresolved V gene in checked studies; the others have no known cause. This sample comprises 15,000 to 20,000 clones, roughly two thirds of them detected only once. Jointly, the top ten make up 0.85% to 0.95% of the sample. Sequencing was carried out using spleen. The receptors originated from a female BALB/c mouse in good health. Members of this strain share the MHC haplotype H2-d.

In this sample, this clone turned up once. Mouse names are used for the genes. Read coverage stops 1 residue before the CDR3 terminus; the germline J gene supplies the remainder. The chain links TRBV13-2 to TRBJ2-5; D is uncertain. Germline V lookup: CDR1 NNHNN, CDR2 SYGAGS (reference sequence). This CDR3 contains 12 residues. V was trimmed by 4 bases and J by 6 bases, leaving 9 bases between them. CDR3 sequence: CASGPGDDTQYF. The sequenced CDR3 bases are TGTGCCAGCGGTCCAGGTGACGACACCCAGTAC.

In the case of this clone: Any gene name here is a mouse gene name. From the germline J gene comes the end of the CDR3, since the read stops 1 residue before it. This rearrangement joins TRBV13-1 to TRBJ1-4; TRBD1 is a possible D gene (6 bases). Germline CDR1 is NSHNY and CDR2 is SYGAGN. Trimming removed 3 bases from V and 0 bases from J, with 9 bases in between. This CDR3 is 15 amino acids long. This chain's CDR3 is CASSAGQLSNERLFF. CDR3 DNA (partial): TGTGCCAGCAGTGCGGGACAACTTTCCAACGAAAGATTATTT.

As for this clone: Genes and germline come from the mouse. The DNA ends 1 residue before the CDR3 does, and the rest of the CDR3 is filled in from the germline J gene. The V gene is TRBV2, the J gene TRBJ1-4; D not resolved. In germline, CDR1 is LGHNA, CDR2 YSYQKL. Deletions cut 0 bases from V and 0 bases from J, with 8 bases between. The CDR3 covers 16 residues. The CDR3 loop reads CASSQDWRISNERLFF. The covered CDR3 bases are TGTGCCAGCAGCCAAGATTGGAGAATTTCCAACGAAAGATTATTT.

About this clone itself: Germline and genes: mouse. The CDR3 extends 1 residue past the end of the read, so its final part is completed from the germline J gene. This chain links TRBV29 with TRBJ2-5; possible D gene TRBD2, 7 bases. The CDR3 extends over 13 amino acids. The germline V and J ends were trimmed by 2 bases and 8 bases, with 11 bases remaining between them. In germline, CDR1 is MSHET, CDR2 SYDVDS. The CDR3 bases that were read are TGTGCTAGCAGTTTAAGGGGGGCTGGCACCCAGTAC. Protein sequence: CASSLRGAGTQY. From start to end, the CDR3 is CASSLRGAGTQYF.

This clone was counted only a few times. Gene names are mouse gene names. The read is 1 residue too short to cover the CDR3 end, so that end is filled in from the germline J gene. V usage is TRBV31 and J usage is TRBJ1-3; no reliable D call. The CDR3 is 13 amino acids. CDR1 and CDR2 from the germline V gene are GKSSPN and SITVG. With 0 bases removed from V and 3 bases from J, the gap between germline ends came to 6 bases. The CDR3 DNA, read in part, is TGTGCCTGGAGTCTTAGGGTTGGAAATACGCTCTAT. As protein: CAWSLRVGNTLY. The full CDR3 protein is CAWSLRVGNTLYF.

This clone was recorded only once. Mouse germline and gene names are used. The chain's CDR3 is CASSTNNERLFF. The sequenced CDR3 bases are TGTGCCAGCAGTACCAACAACGAAAGATTATTT. The V and J genes are TRBV13-1 and TRBJ1-4; D is ambiguous. Read sequence stops 1 residue before the CDR3 end, and the germline J gene provides the missing end. V gave up 4 bases and J gave up 4 bases, with 5 bases separating them. CDR1 and CDR2 from the germline V gene are NSHNY and SYGAGN. CDR3 length: 12 amino acids. The full variable domain, its missing parts supplied by reference TRBV13-1 and TRBJ1-4, is EAAVTQSPRNKVTVTGGNVTLSCRQTNSHNYMYWYRQDTGHGLRLIHYSYGAGNLRIGDVPDGYKATRTTQEDFFLLLELASPSQTSLYFCASSTNNERLFFGHGTKLSVL.

As to this clone: The gene names given are mouse names. The CDR3 end is not reached by the read, which stops 1 residue before it; the germline J gene fills it in. The chain combines TRBV31 with TRBJ2-3, with 10 bases identical to TRBD1. This CDR3 has 15 amino acids. V shed 3 bases and J 0 bases; nucleotides not matched to a gene: 3. The germline V gene encodes CDR1 GKSSPN and CDR2 SITVG. The CDR3 reads CAWSRGQGSAETLYF. CDR3 DNA (partial): TGTGCCTGGAGCCGGGGACAGGGGAGTGCAGAAACGCTGTAT.

Regarding this clone: Genes and germline are mouse. Partial CDR3 DNA: TGTGCCAGCAGTTTTGGACTGGGGGGTAGGGACACCCAGTAC. It translates to CASSFGLGGRDTQY. The full CDR3 sequence reads CASSFGLGGRDTQYF. The genes are TRBV14 and TRBJ2-5, with 11 positions matching TRBD2. The read terminates 1 residue before the CDR3 end, so the remaining end is supplied by the germline J gene. The CDR3 loop spans 15 amino acids. Trimming at V came to 2 bases and at J to 6 bases, leaving 5 bases not matched to a gene. Germline CDR1 is SGHDT and CDR2 is FRDEAV.

As to this clone: The gene names here belong to mouse. The sequence runs out 1 residue before the end of the CDR3; the remainder is reconstructed from the germline J gene. V gene TRBV31 combines with J gene TRBJ1-1, with 8 positions matching TRBD1. The germline gives CDR1 GKSSPN, CDR2 SITVG. CDR3 length: 15 residues. V lost 4 bases and J lost 3; bases outside the gene matches: 10. The sequenced part of the CDR3 DNA is TGTGCCTGGACCCTCCGGACAGGGACAGACACAGAAGTCTTC. Its protein product is CAWTLRTGTDTEVF. Given in full, the CDR3 is CAWTLRTGTDTEVFF.

This clone was observed a single time. Gene names follow the mouse nomenclature. CDR3 DNA, as far as it was read: TGCACCTGCAGTGCAGATCCCTGGGAGTCGCTGTAT. It translates to CTCSADPWESLY. Given in full, the CDR3 is CTCSADPWESLYF. The gene calls are TRBV1 and TRBJ2-3; D is perhaps TRBD2 (5 bases). The CDR3 end is not reached by the read, which stops 1 residue before it; the germline J gene fills it in. Germline lookup yields CDR1 NSQYPW and CDR2 LRSPGD (reference sequence). The germline V and J ends were trimmed by 0 bases and 10 bases, with 11 bases remaining between them. The CDR3 has 13 amino acids.